This TCR beta chain is drawn from a study of response to subunit inactivated influenza vaccine. Study conclusions and caveats: A suggestion made by the authors is that each seasonal influenza vaccination recruits few new T cells.

MiXCR was run by TCRdb on the RT-PCR reads, yielding one entry per CDR3 protein. The sample includes around 850,000 distinct CDR3 sequences, approximately 17% of them seen just once. The CDR3 consists of 14 residues. Germline CDR1 is MGHRA and CDR2 is YSYEKL. Trimming pared 0 bases from V and 12 bases from J, leaving 12 bases between. To note about this clonotype: What it binds is unknown.

The sample in question was PBMCs from blood, obtained roughly 5 days after vaccination. This clonotype originated in a man aged 45-60 years who received an inactivated influenza vaccine. The V gene is TRBV4-1, the J gene TRBJ2-6; possible D gene TRBD1, 6 bases. The CDR3 DNA is TGCGCCAGCAGCCAAGATACAGGGTACAGCGTCCTGACTTTC. Protein: CASSQDTGYSVLTF.